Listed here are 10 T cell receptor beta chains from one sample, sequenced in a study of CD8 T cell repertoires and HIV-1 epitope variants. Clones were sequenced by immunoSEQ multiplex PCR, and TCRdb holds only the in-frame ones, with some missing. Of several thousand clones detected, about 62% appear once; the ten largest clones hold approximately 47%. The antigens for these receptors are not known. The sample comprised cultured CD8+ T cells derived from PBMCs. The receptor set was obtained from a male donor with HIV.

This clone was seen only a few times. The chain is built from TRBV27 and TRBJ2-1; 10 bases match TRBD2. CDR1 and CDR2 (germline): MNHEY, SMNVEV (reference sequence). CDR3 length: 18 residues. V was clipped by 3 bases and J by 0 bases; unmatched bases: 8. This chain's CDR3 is CASSLASGGRSSYNEQFF. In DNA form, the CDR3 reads TGTGCCAGCAGTTTGGCTAGCGGGGGCCGGAGCTCCTACAATGAGCAGTTCTTC.

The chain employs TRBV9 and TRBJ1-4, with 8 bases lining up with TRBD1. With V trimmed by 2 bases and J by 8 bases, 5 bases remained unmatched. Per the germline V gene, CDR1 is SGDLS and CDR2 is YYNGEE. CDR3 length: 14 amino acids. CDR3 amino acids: CASSVASGGEKLFF. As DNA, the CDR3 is TGTGCCAGCAGCGTGGCTTCAGGGGGCGAAAAACTGTTTTTT.

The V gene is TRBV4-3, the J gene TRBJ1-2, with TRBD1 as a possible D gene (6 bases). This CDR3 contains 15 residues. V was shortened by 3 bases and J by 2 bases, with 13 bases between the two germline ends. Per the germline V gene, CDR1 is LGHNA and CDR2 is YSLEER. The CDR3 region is CASSQSRGLNYGYTF. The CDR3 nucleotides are TGCGCCAGCAGCCAGTCGCGGGGGCTGAACTATGGCTACACCTTC.

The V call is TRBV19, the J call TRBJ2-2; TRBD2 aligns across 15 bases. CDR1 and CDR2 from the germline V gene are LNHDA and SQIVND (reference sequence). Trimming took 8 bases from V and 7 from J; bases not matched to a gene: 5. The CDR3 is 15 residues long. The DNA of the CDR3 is TGTGCCAGTCGGACTAGCGGGAGGGCCGACGGGGAGCTGTTTTTT. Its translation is CASRTSGRADGELFF. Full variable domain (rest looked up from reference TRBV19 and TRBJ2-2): DGGITQSPKYLFRKEGQNVTLSCEQNLNHDAMYWYRQDPGQGLRLIYYSQIVNDFQKGDIAEGYSVSREKKESFPLTVTSAQKNPTAFYLCASRTSGRADGELFFGEGSRLTVL.

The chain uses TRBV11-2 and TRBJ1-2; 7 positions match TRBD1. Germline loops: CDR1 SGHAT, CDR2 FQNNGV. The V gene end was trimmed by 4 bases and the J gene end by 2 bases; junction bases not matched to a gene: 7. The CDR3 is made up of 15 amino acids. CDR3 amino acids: CASSSFRGGNYGYTF. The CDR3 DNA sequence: TGTGCCAGCAGCTCCTTCAGGGGGGGGAACTATGGCTACACCTTC.

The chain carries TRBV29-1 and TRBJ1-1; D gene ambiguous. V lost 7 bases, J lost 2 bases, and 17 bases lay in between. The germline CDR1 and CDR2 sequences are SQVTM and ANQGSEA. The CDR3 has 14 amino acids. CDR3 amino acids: CSASGALRNTEAFF. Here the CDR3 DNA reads TGCAGCGCCAGCGGCGCCTTACGAAACACTGAAGCTTTCTTT.

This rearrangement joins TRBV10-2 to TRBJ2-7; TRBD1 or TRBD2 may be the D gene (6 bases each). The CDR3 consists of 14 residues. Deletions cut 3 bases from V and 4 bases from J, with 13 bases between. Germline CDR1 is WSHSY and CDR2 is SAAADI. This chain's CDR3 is CASSEGGLIYEQYF. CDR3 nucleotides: TGCGCCAGCAGTGAAGGGGGGTTGATTTACGAGCAGTACTTC.

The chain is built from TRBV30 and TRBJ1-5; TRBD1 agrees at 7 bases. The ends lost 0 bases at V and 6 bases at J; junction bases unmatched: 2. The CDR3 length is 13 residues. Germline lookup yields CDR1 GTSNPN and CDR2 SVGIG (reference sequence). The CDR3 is CAWSVRGLQPQHF. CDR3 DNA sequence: TGTGCCTGGAGTGTTAGGGGGCTTCAGCCCCAGCATTTT.

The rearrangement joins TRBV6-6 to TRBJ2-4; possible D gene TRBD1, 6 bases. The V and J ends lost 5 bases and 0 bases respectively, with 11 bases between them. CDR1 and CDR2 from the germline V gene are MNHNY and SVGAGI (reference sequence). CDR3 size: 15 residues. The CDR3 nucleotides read TGTGCCAGCAGTAACCCACAGGGAGCCAAAAACATTCAGTACTTC. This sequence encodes CASSNPQGAKNIQYF.

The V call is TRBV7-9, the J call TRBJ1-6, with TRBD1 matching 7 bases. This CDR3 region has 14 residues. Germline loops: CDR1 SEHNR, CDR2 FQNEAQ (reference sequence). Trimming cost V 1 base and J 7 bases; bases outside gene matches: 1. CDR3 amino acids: CASSLEQGNSPLHF. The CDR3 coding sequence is TGTGCCAGCAGCTTAGAACAGGGGAATTCACCCCTCCACTTT.